This passage covers 30 T cell receptor beta chains from one sample sequenced in a study of T cell responses to AZD1222 COVID-19 vaccine (dated by TCRdb to the early 2020s). Preparation of the library involved the immunoSEQ multiplex PCR assay. TCRdb re-hosts the immuneACCESS table, in-frame sequences only. Its copies lack some clones; in the studies checked, an unresolved V gene accounts for under half of them, and the cause for the rest is not known. The sample includes about 91,000 clones, with roughly 90% observed a single time. The top ten clonotypes cover roughly 3.1% of the sample. The time point label for this specimen denotes: about 28 days (+/-7) after the second vaccine dose. The sample in question was peripheral blood, obtained 28 days after the second AZD1222 dose. These receptors were obtained from an adult who received the AZD1222 COVID-19 vaccine.

The rearrangement links TRBV30 to TRBJ1-6, with a tentative D call TRBD1 (6 bases). From germline, CDR1 is GTSNPN and CDR2 SVGIG (reference sequence). V dropped 2 bases and J dropped 0 bases, with 11 bases sitting between them. The CDR3 runs to 16 residues. The CDR3 spells CAWSTGSISYNSPLHF. For the CDR3, the DNA is TGTGCCTGGAGTACAGGGTCAATCTCCTATAATTCACCCCTCCACTTT.

The CDR3 protein is CASSQLNTEAFF. CDR3 DNA: TGTGCCAGCAGCCAATTGAACACTGAAGCTTTCTTT. V is TRBV9 and J is TRBJ1-1; unclear D gene. The ends were cut back, 4 bases at V and 0 bases at J, with 4 bases in the middle. This CDR3 contains 12 residues. From germline, CDR1 is SGDLS and CDR2 YYNGEE.

This chain joins TRBV2 and TRBJ1-1, with D unresolved. Between the trimmed V and J ends, which lost 4 bases and 1 base, there was a span of 4 bases. Per germline, CDR1 SNHLY and CDR2 FYNNEI. This CDR3 spans 12 amino acids. The CDR3 region is CASSVGNTEAFF. The CDR3 DNA is TGTGCCAGCAGTGTGGGGAACACTGAAGCTTTCTTT.

A single count supports this clone. The chain couples TRBV2 to TRBJ2-5; 11 bases are a match to TRBD2. V lost 6 bases and J lost 4; bases outside the gene matches: 13. Germline-derived CDR1 and CDR2 are SNHLY and FYNNEI. The CDR3 contains 17 residues. CDR3 bases: TGTGCCAGCAGGGAGCTAGCGGGGGGTCCCCTCGTAGAGACCCAGTACTTC. Translated, it gives CASRELAGGPLVETQYF.

The gene calls are TRBV7-3 and TRBJ2-2; 9 bases agree with TRBD1. This CDR3 contains 18 residues. The V segment lost 5 bases and the J segment 3 bases; nucleotides outside the gene matches: 13. In germline, CDR1 is SGHTA, CDR2 FQGTGA. CDR3 residues: CASSPLLQGARDTGELFF. The CDR3 DNA is TGTGCCAGCAGCCCCTTACTACAGGGGGCCCGGGACACCGGGGAGCTGTTTTTT.

The J gene is TRBJ1-5, the V gene TRBV5-6; D not certain. This CDR3 is 14 amino acids long. V was cut by 1 base and J by 3 bases, with 8 bases left in between. Germline CDR1 SGHDT, CDR2 YYEEEE. The CDR3 sequence is CASSLYGINQPQHF. CDR3 nucleotides: TGTGCCAGCAGCTTGTATGGGATCAATCAGCCCCAGCATTTT.

V and J are TRBV6-1 and TRBJ1-4; TRBD1 is a possible D gene (6 bases). V was pared by 3 bases and J by 5 bases, with 19 bases between. The CDR3 is 17 amino acids. Germline V gene data show CDR1 as MNHNS and CDR2 as SASEGT. CDR3 DNA: TGTGCCAGCAGTGAGGAGATGGGGGCGTGGGGAAATGAAAAACTGTTTTTT. Amino acids: CASSEEMGAWGNEKLFF.

The chain is built from TRBV6-5 and TRBJ2-2, with D perhaps matching TRBD1 or TRBD2 (5 bases each). This CDR3 is built from 14 residues. Trimming left V 7 bases short and J 2 bases short, with 11 bases between. Germline CDR1 and CDR2: MNHEY and SVGAGI. CDR3 sequence reads: CASKPGRNTGELFF. For the CDR3, the DNA is TGTGCCAGCAAACCGGGACGCAACACCGGGGAGCTGTTTTTT.

This sequence joins TRBV19 and TRBJ2-7; 10 positions match TRBD1. In germline, CDR1 is LNHDA, CDR2 SQIVND (reference sequence). The V segment lost 3 bases and the J segment 5 bases; nucleotides outside the gene matches: 4. The length of the CDR3 is 14 residues. CDR3 region: CASSMGQGTDEQYF. CDR3 bases: TGTGCCAGTAGTATGGGACAGGGGACCGACGAGCAGTACTTC.

The chain links TRBV14 to TRBJ2-5; D is tentatively TRBD1 or TRBD2 (6 bases each). This CDR3 is 19 amino acids long. Germline loops: CDR1 SGHDN, CDR2 FVKESK. Trimming stripped 5 bases from V and 2 bases from J, with 27 bases between. The CDR3 is CASSVQGGIEGVLQETQYF. CDR3 DNA sequence: TGTGCCAGCAGCGTTCAAGGGGGGATTGAAGGGGTACTACAAGAGACCCAGTACTTC. Complete variable domain (other parts from reference TRBV14 and TRBJ2-5): EAGVTQFPSHSVIEKGQTVTLRCDPISGHDNLYWYRRVMGKEIKFLLHFVKESKQDESGMPNNRFLAERTGGTYSTLKVQPAELEDSGVYFCASSVQGGIEGVLQETQYFGPGTRLLVL.

This chain links TRBV19 with TRBJ1-2; D is uncertain. In germline, CDR1 is LNHDA, CDR2 SQIVND (reference sequence). The length of the CDR3 is 14 residues. V lost 5 bases and J lost 2, with 12 bases in between. The CDR3 loop reads CASSSTRENYGYTF. In DNA form, the CDR3 reads TGTGCCAGTAGTTCCACCCGGGAAAACTATGGCTACACCTTC.

V is TRBV18 and J is TRBJ1-3; D perhaps matches TRBD1 (6 bases). The CDR3 loop spans 15 amino acids. The V and J ends lost 4 bases and 4 bases respectively, with 14 bases between them. Per germline, CDR1 KGHSH and CDR2 LQKENI. This CDR3 is CASSLLDSAGNTIYF. The CDR3 bases are TGTGCCAGCTCACTTTTGGACAGTGCGGGAAACACCATATATTTT.

V and J are TRBV15 and TRBJ1-1, with D possibly TRBD1 on 5 matching bases. Trimming removed 0 bases from V and 3 bases from J, with 11 bases in between. CDR1 is LNHNV, CDR2 YYDKDF, per germline (reference sequence). CDR3 length equals 15 residues. The CDR3 sequence: CATSRETGGDTEAFF. The DNA of the CDR3 is TGTGCCACCAGCAGAGAGACGGGGGGAGACACTGAAGCTTTCTTT. The full variable domain, its missing parts supplied by reference TRBV15 and TRBJ1-1, is DAMVIQNPRYQVTQFGKPVTLSCSQTLNHNVMYWYQQKSSQAPKLLFHYYDKDFNNEADTPDNFQSRRPNTSFCFLDIRSPGLGDTAMYLCATSRETGGDTEAFFGQGTRLTVV.

This chain joins TRBV3-1 (or the pseudogene TRBV3-2) and TRBJ2-3; 15 bases fit TRBD2. This CDR3 has 18 residues. V shed 2 bases and J 5 bases; nucleotides not matched to a gene: 8. In germline, CDR1 is LGHDT, CDR2 YNNKEL (reference sequence). The CDR3 region has the DNA TGTGCCAGCAGCCAAAGCGGGACTAGCGGGGGGAGGCAAGATACGCAGTATTTT. Residues: CASSQSGTSGGRQDTQYF.

DNA of the CDR3: TGTGCCAGCAGCCAAAGGGGGCGGCGGGGCAATCAGCCCCAGCATTTT. This sequence encodes CASSQRGRRGNQPQHF. V gene TRBV11-1 combines with J gene TRBJ1-5; TRBD1 agrees at 7 bases. The germline V gene has CDR1 SGHAT and CDR2 FQDESV (reference sequence). The CDR3 contains 16 residues. The trim removed 5 bases at V and 2 bases at J, leaving 9 bases unmatched.

The J gene is TRBJ1-5, the V gene TRBV3-1 (or the pseudogene TRBV3-2); D is possibly TRBD1 (5 bases). Germline assignment: CDR1 LGHDT and CDR2 YNNKEL (reference sequence). This CDR3 contains 14 residues. The ends were cut back, 4 bases at V and 7 bases at J, with 14 bases in the middle. The CDR3 sequence is CASSLGTTKQPQHF. In nucleotides, the CDR3 is TGTGCCAGCAGCCTCGGGACCACTAAACAGCCCCAGCATTTT.

V is TRBV10-3 and J is TRBJ1-5, with 8 bases aligning to TRBD1. From germline, CDR1 is ENHRY and CDR2 SYGVKD. Trimming cost V 6 bases and J 2 bases; bases outside gene matches: 3. The CDR3 totals 14 residues. The DNA of the CDR3 is TGTGCCATCAGCCAGACAGGGGGCAATCAGCCCCAGCATTTT. This sequence encodes CAISQTGGNQPQHF.

Notes on this clone: The same CDR3 arises from other DNA sequences in this sample as well. The chain uses TRBV19 and TRBJ1-5, with D possibly TRBD1 on 6 matching bases. The germline V gene encodes CDR1 LNHDA and CDR2 SQIVND (reference sequence). The CDR3 has 16 amino acids. V was cut by 3 bases and J by 0 bases, with 12 bases left in between. CDR3 bases: TGTGCCAGTAGTATCGGACAGATCTATAGCAATCAGCCCCAGCATTTT. Translated, it gives CASSIGQIYSNQPQHF.

The J gene is TRBJ1-2, the V gene TRBV6-5; 11 nucleotides match TRBD1. Germline CDR1 MNHEY, CDR2 SVGAGI. J lost 4 bases, V lost 2 bases, and 6 bases had no gene match. The CDR3 loop spans 16 amino acids. CDR3 sequence reads: CASSYIRTGGGYGYTF. The DNA of the CDR3 is TGTGCCAGCAGTTACATCAGGACAGGGGGCGGCTATGGCTACACCTTC.

The rearrangement joins TRBV9 to TRBJ1-4; a possible D gene is TRBD1 (6 bases). Germline CDR1 and CDR2: SGDLS and YYNGEE. The V and J ends lost 1 base and 8 bases respectively, with 6 bases between them. CDR3 length equals 12 residues. The CDR3 sequence is CASSVQGEKLFF. In DNA form, the CDR3 reads TGTGCCAGCAGCGTACAGGGGGAAAAACTGTTTTTT.

The V and J genes are TRBV29-1 and TRBJ2-5, with D tentatively TRBD1 (6 bases). The CDR3 loop spans 13 amino acids. V was clipped by 6 bases and J by 1 base, with 12 bases between them. Germline V gene sequence: CDR1 SQVTM, CDR2 ANQGSEA. The CDR3 region is CSVGAETQETQYF. CDR3 sequence (DNA): TGCAGCGTGGGGGCGGAGACCCAAGAGACCCAGTACTTC.

This clone was observed a single time. The chain uses TRBV7-3 and TRBJ2-1; D may be TRBD1 or TRBD2 (5 bases each). CDR1 and CDR2 from the germline V gene are SGHTA and FQGTGA. Trimming left V 4 bases short and J 7 bases short, with 11 bases between. This CDR3 comprises 13 residues. CDR3 nucleotides: TGTGCCAGCAGCTCAGGGACCGGGAATGAGCAGTTCTTC. Translation gives CASSSGTGNEQFF. The variable domain in full, completed from reference TRBV7-3 and TRBJ2-1, reads GAGVSQTPSNKVTEKGKYVELRCDPISGHTALYWYRQSLGQGPEFLIYFQGTGAADDSGLPNDRFFAVRPEGSVSTLKIQRTERGDSAVYLCASSSGTGNEQFFGPGTRLTVL.

The chain's CDR3 is CASSVASRTGNEQFF. The CDR3 DNA follows: TGTGCCAGCAGCGTAGCCTCACGTACGGGCAATGAGCAGTTCTTC. This sequence joins TRBV9 and TRBJ2-1; D not resolved. CDR1 is SGDLS and CDR2 is YYNGEE in the germline V gene. V dropped 0 bases and J dropped 6 bases, with 13 bases sitting between them. CDR3 length equals 15 residues. The variable domain in full, completed from reference TRBV9 and TRBJ2-1, reads DSGVTQTPKHLITATGQRVTLRCSPRSGDLSVYWYQQSLDQGLQFLIQYYNGEERAKGNILERFSAQQFPDLHSELNLSSLELGDSALYFCASSVASRTGNEQFFGPGTRLTVL.

The chain uses TRBV5-6 and TRBJ1-4; D is ambiguous. V shed 3 bases and J shed 5 bases, with 17 bases lying between them. This CDR3 comprises 16 residues. Germline assignment: CDR1 SGHDT and CDR2 YYEEEE. The CDR3 reads CASSSISTDVNEKLFF. In DNA form, the CDR3 reads TGTGCCAGCAGCTCCATCTCCACAGACGTAAATGAAAAACTGTTTTTT.

This clone has a single count. This rearrangement joins TRBV7-9 to TRBJ1-6; D is perhaps TRBD1 (6 bases). CDR3 length: 13 residues. V lost 3 bases and J lost 8, with 8 bases in between. The V gene's germline CDR1 is SEHNR and CDR2 FQNEAQ (reference sequence). The CDR3 spells CASSLAGDSPLHF. Written as DNA, the CDR3 is TGTGCCAGCAGCTTGGCAGGGGATTCACCCCTCCACTTT.

This chain connects TRBV7-8 to TRBJ2-5; 11 bases line up with TRBD1. Trimming took 5 bases from V and 4 from J; bases not matched to a gene: 3. Germline V gives CDR1 SGHVS, CDR2 FQNEAQ. The CDR3 totals 14 residues. The CDR3 coding sequence is TGTGCCAGCAGCCCGGACAGGGGGCCAGAGACCCAGTACTTC. Translation: CASSPDRGPETQYF.

This clone is a singleton in its sample. The rearrangement joins TRBV3-1 (or the pseudogene TRBV3-2) to TRBJ2-7; weak D call: TRBD1 (7 bases). Germline V gene sequence: CDR1 LGHDT, CDR2 YNNKEL (reference sequence). Trimming shortened V by 1 base and J by 5 bases, and 15 bases separated the two germline ends. The CDR3 spans 15 residues. In DNA, the CDR3 is TGTGCCAGCAGCCAAGTAGGAGGGGGCAGGGACGAGCAGTACTTC. It translates to CASSQVGGGRDEQYF.

This sequence joins TRBV18 and TRBJ1-4, with 9 nucleotides matching TRBD1. This CDR3 has 15 amino acids. The germline CDR1 and CDR2 sequences are KGHSH and LQKENI. The ends lost 0 bases at V and 7 bases at J; junction bases unmatched: 3. CDR3 amino acids: CASSPPGQGGEKLFF. The CDR3 DNA is TGTGCCAGCTCACCACCGGGACAGGGAGGTGAAAAACTGTTTTTT.

This clone was recorded once. The rearrangement joins TRBV11-2 to TRBJ1-1, with 8 bases that match TRBD1. The germline CDR1 and CDR2 sequences are SGHAT and FQNNGV. The V and J ends lost 5 bases and 6 bases, in that order; junction bases with no gene match: 5. This CDR3 comprises 13 residues. This CDR3 is CASSRDRGSEAFF. CDR3 sequence (DNA): TGTGCCAGCAGCCGAGACAGGGGATCTGAAGCTTTCTTT.

The gene calls are TRBV25-1 and TRBJ1-1; 11 nucleotides agree with TRBD1. The CDR3 is made up of 15 amino acids. Germline V CDR1 and CDR2: MGHDK, SYGVNS. With 4 bases clipped from V and 11 bases from J, the junction kept 12 bases outside the gene matches. The CDR3 loop is CASSGLDRGRSGAFF. CDR3 DNA: TGTGCCAGCAGTGGATTGGACAGGGGGCGGTCGGGGGCTTTCTTT.